Following are 26 T cell receptor beta chains from one sample sequenced in a study of blood T cell repertoires in COVID-19. The method was immunoSEQ multiplex PCR; TCRdb's version includes in-frame clones alone and lacks a portion of them. The sample records 17,000 or so clones, about 85% being singletons. Sequenced: peripheral blood. All receptors derive from a man between 50 and 59 years old with active COVID-19.

This chain links TRBV18 with TRBJ1-5; D uncertain. CDR1 is KGHSH and CDR2 is LQKENI in the germline V gene. Trimming stripped 2 bases from V and 3 bases from J, with 11 bases between. The CDR3 sequence is 15 residues long. CDR3 nucleotides: TGTGCCAGCTCACCAGATCAGGCAGCCAATCAGCCCCAGCATTTT. It is translated as CASSPDQAANQPQHF.

A single count supports this clone. This CDR3 reads CASSVGQGQETQYF. CDR3 DNA sequence: TGCGCCAGCAGCGTAGGACAGGGGCAAGAGACCCAGTACTTC. The genes are TRBV5-1 and TRBJ2-5; TRBD1 matches 9 bases. The CDR3 totals 14 residues. Losses at the gene ends were 4 bases for V and 2 bases for J; bases not matched to a gene: 3. Germline V gene data show CDR1 as SGHRS and CDR2 as YFSETQ.

This clone is a singleton in its sample. The V call is TRBV7-3, the J call TRBJ2-3, with no clear D. This CDR3 region has 15 residues. Germline V CDR1 and CDR2: SGHTA, FQGTGA. Between the trimmed V and J ends, which lost 1 base and 0 bases, there was a span of 8 bases. This chain's CDR3 is CASSLSGQSTDTQYF. The CDR3 bases are TGTGCCAGCAGCTTAAGTGGGCAGAGCACAGATACGCAGTATTTT.

The gene calls are TRBV7-9 and TRBJ2-3, with 9 bases aligning to TRBD1. Germline CDR1 SEHNR, CDR2 FQNEAQ (reference sequence). This CDR3 is 19 amino acids long. V shed 2 bases, J shed 6 bases, and the junction held 18 bases outside the gene matches. This CDR3 reads CASSLSTFPYGTGRDTQYF. The CDR3 DNA sequence: TGTGCCAGCAGCTTATCGACCTTTCCTTACGGGACAGGGCGGGATACGCAGTATTTT.

The V and J genes are TRBV12-3 or TRBV12-4 and TRBJ2-5; D gene ambiguous. Trimming left V 6 bases short and J 5 bases short, with 13 bases between. This CDR3 comprises 13 residues. The CDR3 DNA reads TGTGCCAGCAGCCCCCTCTGGGCGGAGACCCAGTACTTC. Translating it yields CASSPLWAETQYF.

This rearrangement joins TRBV4-1 to TRBJ2-1, with TRBD2 identical over 7 bases. V trimming: 1 base; J trimming: 3 bases; junction bases outside the gene matches: 9. The germline CDR1 and CDR2 sequences are MGHRA and YSYEKL. CDR3 size: 17 residues. The CDR3: CASSQAPPGLYYNEQFF. In DNA, the CDR3 is TGCGCCAGCAGCCAAGCTCCCCCGGGACTATACTACAATGAGCAGTTCTTC.

CDR3 nucleotide sequence: TGCGCCAGCAGCCAAGATGGACAGGGGCAGTCCTACACCTTC. Amino acids: CASSQDGQGQSYTF. This sequence joins TRBV4-1 and TRBJ1-2, with 9 bases identical to TRBD1. After removal of 0 bases from V and 10 bases from J, the junction contained 6 bases not matched to a gene. The CDR3 contains 14 residues. Germline V CDR1 and CDR2: MGHRA, YSYEKL.

This chain joins TRBV19 and TRBJ2-1; tentatively, D is TRBD2 (5 bases). Germline CDR1 and CDR2: LNHDA and SQIVND (reference sequence). V lost 4 bases and J 1 base, leaving 11 bases between the germline ends. CDR3 length: 15 residues. CDR3 nucleotides: TGTGCCAGTAGTAGGGGAGCAAGGTCCTACAATGAGCAGTTCTTC. It translates to CASSRGARSYNEQFF. Filled out from reference TRBV19 and TRBJ2-1, the complete variable domain reads DGGITQSPKYLFRKEGQNVTLSCEQNLNHDAMYWYRQDPGQGLRLIYYSQIVNDFQKGDIAEGYSVSREKKESFPLTVTSAQKNPTAFYLCASSRGARSYNEQFFGPGTRLTVL.

This clone qualifies as medium-sized. The chain uses TRBV7-9 and TRBJ2-1; TRBD2 agrees at 13 bases. In germline, CDR1 is SEHNR, CDR2 FQNEAQ (reference sequence). The ends lost 7 bases at V and 8 bases at J; junction bases unmatched: 5. CDR3 size: 14 residues. CDR3 sequence reads: CASMVGLAGHEQFF. In DNA form, the CDR3 reads TGTGCCAGCATGGTGGGACTAGCGGGACATGAGCAGTTCTTC.

The chain uses TRBV20-1 and TRBJ2-3; 7 nucleotides line up with TRBD1. V lost 3 bases to trimming and J lost 10 bases; unmatched junction nucleotides: 13. Per germline, CDR1 DFQATT and CDR2 SNEGSKA (reference sequence). The CDR3 runs 14 residues. CDR3 region: CSASKGAQFNAQYF. The DNA for the CDR3 is TGCAGTGCTAGTAAGGGGGCGCAGTTCAACGCGCAGTATTTT.

J is TRBJ2-3 and V is TRBV19; 10 bases match TRBD2. J lost 5 bases, V lost 7 bases, and 9 bases had no gene match. CDR1 and CDR2 from the germline V gene are LNHDA and SQIVND (reference sequence). The CDR3 covers 15 residues. The CDR3 is CASTSSGSGGDTQYF. The CDR3, as DNA: TGTGCCAGTACCTCTAGCGGGAGCGGGGGAGATACGCAGTATTTT.

CDR3 DNA sequence: TGTGCCAGTAGTACGCGACAGGGTCTTAGGGAAGCTTTCTTT. Translated: CASSTRQGLREAFF. The rearrangement joins TRBV19 to TRBJ1-1; 7 bases align to TRBD1. The CDR3 is 14 amino acids. Unmatched junction bases numbered 10, after V lost 4 bases and J lost 8 bases. CDR1 and CDR2 from the germline V gene are LNHDA and SQIVND (reference sequence).

The rearrangement joins TRBV3-1 (or the pseudogene TRBV3-2) to TRBJ2-7; D ambiguous. The V end lost 2 bases, the J end lost 2 bases, and 4 bases lay between the germline ends. This CDR3 contains 12 residues. From germline, CDR1 is LGHDT and CDR2 YNNKEL (reference sequence). CDR3 residues: CASSQRTYEQYF. The DNA for the CDR3 is TGTGCCAGCAGCCAACGTACCTACGAGCAGTACTTC.

This clone was seen just once. The chain carries TRBV27 and TRBJ1-2, with D possibly matching TRBD1 (6 bases). Germline assignment: CDR1 MNHEY and CDR2 SMNVEV (reference sequence). Trimming left V 2 bases short and J 4 bases short, with 14 bases between. The CDR3 sequence is 15 residues long. The CDR3 is CASSLGGGRRYGYTF. CDR3 bases: TGTGCCAGCAGTTTAGGCGGGGGGCGACGCTATGGCTACACCTTC.

The chain employs TRBV27 and TRBJ2-7, with 7 bases matching TRBD2. The V gene's germline CDR1 is MNHEY and CDR2 SMNVEV (reference sequence). Unmatched junction bases numbered 6, after V lost 4 bases and J lost 6 bases. The CDR3 has 13 residues. The CDR3 reads CASSSTSVGEQYF. CDR3 DNA: TGTGCCAGCAGTTCAACTAGCGTCGGCGAGCAGTACTTC.

The rearrangement uses TRBV11-2 and TRBJ2-5, with TRBD2 matching over 13 bases. J was trimmed by 7 bases and V by 6 bases; bases with no gene match: 8. CDR1 SGHAT and CDR2 FQNNGV come from the germline V gene. The CDR3 contains 15 residues. The CDR3 region has the DNA TGTGCCAGCAGAGTACTAGCGGGAGGGTATGGGACCCAGTACTTC. Protein product: CASRVLAGGYGTQYF.

The chain has TRBV5-1 and TRBJ2-2; 7 bases agree with TRBD1. Looked up from germline, CDR1 is SGHRS and CDR2 is YFSETQ. The V gene end was trimmed by 0 bases and the J gene end by 7 bases; junction bases not matched to a gene: 12. The CDR3 runs to 17 residues. The CDR3 nucleotides read TGCGCCAGCAGCTTGGGACCATGGGACAGCATACTCGGGGAGCTGTTTTTT. Encoded protein: CASSLGPWDSILGELFF. Based on the CDR3 plus reference TRBV5-1 and TRBJ2-2, the full variable domain is KAGVTQTPRYLIKTRGQQVTLSCSPISGHRSVSWYQQTPGQGLQFLFEYFSETQRNKGNFPGRFSGRQFSNSRSEMNVSTLELGDSALYLCASSLGPWDSILGELFFGEGSRLTVL.

The chain joins TRBV6-2 or TRBV6-3 to TRBJ2-3; 9 bases map to TRBD2. The germline V gene encodes CDR1 MNHEY and CDR2 SVGEGT. V gave up 4 bases and J gave up 4 bases; unmatched junction bases: 9. The CDR3 has 16 residues. The CDR3 DNA follows: TGTGCCAGCAGTTCAGGGAAGCAGCGGGAGGCAGATACGCAGTATTTT. Its translation: CASSSGKQREADTQYF.

This chain uses TRBV5-5 with TRBJ1-2; D is uncertain. This CDR3 spans 13 amino acids. Trimming removed 0 bases at V and 4 bases at J, with 7 bases between. The germline CDR1 and CDR2 sequences are SGHKS and YYEKEE (reference sequence). CDR3 DNA sequence: TGTGCCAGCAGCTTGGGAGCTCTCTATGGCTACACCTTC. Its translation is CASSLGALYGYTF.

This chain's CDR3 is CASSPSDRVGYTF. The CDR3 DNA follows: TGTGCCAGCAGCCCTAGTGACAGGGTTGGCTACACCTTC. This chain uses TRBV7-9 with TRBJ1-2, with TRBD1 matching over 7 bases. Germline lookup yields CDR1 SEHNR and CDR2 FQNEAQ (reference sequence). The CDR3 totals 13 residues. V lost 5 bases to trimming and J lost 7 bases; unmatched junction nucleotides: 7.

This clone was recorded once. V usage is TRBV13 and J usage is TRBJ2-1; D may be TRBD1 (6 bases). Germline loops: CDR1 PRHDT, CDR2 FYEKMQ (reference sequence). Trimming took 5 bases from V and 1 from J, leaving 12 bases between them. CDR3 length: 15 amino acids. The CDR3 region has the DNA TGTGCCAGCAGCCACAGGGATGAGTCCTACAATGAGCAGTTCTTC. It specifies CASSHRDESYNEQFF.

V and J are TRBV19 and TRBJ1-2; no firm D call. V lost 6 bases, J lost 5 bases, and 7 bases lay in between. The CDR3 spans 11 residues. In germline, CDR1 is LNHDA, CDR2 SQIVND (reference sequence). The CDR3 bases are TGTGCCAGTAGGGGCACGTATGGCTACACCTTC. It encodes CASRGTYGYTF.

V usage is TRBV19 and J usage is TRBJ2-7, with 9 bases aligning to TRBD2. The J segment lost 1 base and the V segment lost 7 bases, leaving 11 bases of the junction unmatched. The length of the CDR3 is 16 residues. Germline CDR1 and CDR2: LNHDA and SQIVND (reference sequence). CDR3 coding DNA: TGTGCCAGTACCCCTACCGGCGGGAGGGGTTCCTACGAGCAGTACTTC. Protein sequence: CASTPTGGRGSYEQYF.

This clone was recorded a few times. The genes are TRBV6-2 or TRBV6-3 and TRBJ1-5, with no clear D. This CDR3 contains 12 residues. Trimming pared 0 bases from V and 11 bases from J, leaving 8 bases between. Per the germline V gene, CDR1 is MNHEY and CDR2 is SVGEGT. This CDR3 is CASSYSWATQHF. CDR3 in DNA: TGTGCCAGCAGTTACTCGTGGGCGACCCAGCATTTT.

This CDR3 is CASSIPWGGNTEAFF. CDR3 DNA: TGTGCCAGCAGCATCCCCTGGGGCGGGAACACTGAAGCTTTCTTT. The chain has TRBV7-8 and TRBJ1-1; tentatively, D is TRBD1 (5 bases). The CDR3 spans 15 residues. The V gene's germline CDR1 is SGHVS and CDR2 FQNEAQ. V lost 5 bases, J lost 1 base, and 14 bases lay in between.

This chain uses TRBV29-1 with TRBJ2-1, with 7 bases matching TRBD2. The CDR3 loop spans 14 amino acids. After removal of 7 bases from V and 3 bases from J, the junction contained 9 bases not matched to a gene. CDR1 and CDR2 (germline): SQVTM, ANQGSEA. CDR3 coding DNA: TGCAGCGCCGAACGGCGGGAGTTCTACAATGAGCAGTTCTTC. The encoded protein is CSAERREFYNEQFF.